This T cell receptor beta chain was captured by sequencing in a study of blood T cell repertoires in COVID-19. Study-wide background: The study drew acute and convalescent COVID-19 samples from the United States, Italy and Spain. Sample material is recorded as cDNA or gDNA derived from T cells, B-cell-depleted T cells, or PBMCs.

Under the authors' procedure: For nucleated cells, counts were estimated from reference gene primer amplification. The data were produced by immunoSEQ multiplex PCR, yet TCRdb's version contains in-frame clones alone and is incomplete. V, J and clone size derive from that table, while D and trimming were established from the DNA sequence. This table has 150,000 to 200,000 clones, over 80% appearing once. Trimming at V came to 7 bases and at J to 1 base, leaving 7 bases not matched to a gene. The CDR3 runs to 15 residues. CDR1 is SNHLY and CDR2 is FYNNEI in the germline V gene. The receptor was derived from a young woman with acute or convalescent COVID-19. V gene TRBV2 combines with J gene TRBJ1-5; 7 nucleotides line up with TRBD1. The sample was peripheral blood. This chain's CDR3 is CASTKQTGSNQPQHF. The CDR3, as DNA: TGTGCCAGCACCAAGCAGACAGGGAGCAATCAGCCCCAGCATTTT.